The 4 T cell receptor beta chains below all came from one sample that was sequenced in a study of T-cell memory formation after mild COVID-19. TCRdb itself ran the 5' RACE reads through MiXCR, one entry per CDR3 protein. The sample holds 580,000 or so distinct CDR3 sequences, roughly a sixth seen once. Sequenced sample: PBMCs or a T cell subset sorted from them (not recorded which). These TCRs come from an adult woman who had mild COVID-19 (a few samples of this study predate the infection). Cell type and time point are not known.

Turning to this clonotype: The junction does not match germline at one end; this may be a read error. The CDR3 loop reads CATSAGNDQPQHF. The CDR3, as DNA: TGTGCCACCAGTGCCGGGAATGATCAACCCCAGCATTTT. V gene TRBV24-1 combines with J gene TRBJ1-5; D remains unclear. Germline-derived CDR1 and CDR2 are KGHDR and SFDVKD. This CDR3 has 13 residues.

This clonotype was counted a few times. The J gene is TRBJ1-1, the V gene TRBV12-5; no firm D call. Germline V gene data show CDR1 as LGHNT and CDR2 as FRNRAP. The CDR3 contains 12 residues. V was pared by 7 bases and J by 5 bases, with 11 bases between. The CDR3 bases are TGTGCTAGTGCCACGGGCCTTACTGAAGCTTTCTTT. It is translated as CASATGLTEAFF.

This sequence joins TRBV7-9 and TRBJ2-1; 9 bases agree with TRBD2. The CDR3 length is 18 residues. Germline CDR1 reads SEHNR; CDR2 reads FQNEAQ (reference sequence). After removal of 2 bases from V and 3 bases from J, the junction contained 11 bases not matched to a gene. The DNA of the CDR3 is TGTGCCAGCAGCTTATCCAGCCGTCTAGCGGGACTCTACAATGAGCAGTTCTTC. It is translated as CASSLSSRLAGLYNEQFF.

The chain couples TRBV2 to TRBJ1-5; D might be TRBD1 (6 bases). CDR1 is SNHLY, CDR2 FYNNEI, per germline. The CDR3 runs 14 residues. V gave up 4 bases and J gave up 5 bases, with 12 bases separating them. The CDR3 nucleotides are TGTGCCAGCAGTGGGACAGTCCCTGATCAGCCCCAGCATTTT. Its translation: CASSGTVPDQPQHF.